Described below is a single T cell receptor (beta chain) sequence and its context. Antigen: not known. The V gene's germline CDR1 is MNHEY and CDR2 SVGAGI. The CDR3 has 14 residues. Trimming removed 5 bases at V and 2 bases at J, with 13 bases between. The repertoire was sequenced with immunoSEQ multiplex PCR; TCRdb's copy has only in-frame clones and lacks some. The table has around 64,000 clones, roughly 84% seen once. The entry originates in a study of OX40 agonist ivuxolimab in advanced cancers. Broader study findings: Expansion of clones was among the lowest in partial responders at 0.1-3.0 mg/kg. CD4+ and CD8+ blood T cells expanded clonally by week 6 at 0.1 to 3.0 mg/kg. Also showing low normalized T-cell clonal expansion were some of the nonresponders.

Autoimmune disease history or systemic immunosuppression disqualified patients. This chain connects TRBV6-5 to TRBJ2-7, with D perhaps TRBD1 (6 bases). This sequence was found in an adult with an advanced solid tumor such as melanoma, head and neck, liver or kidney cancer. The input for sequencing was CD4+ or CD8+ T cells sorted from blood, taken in a trial of the OX40 agonist ivuxolimab. DNA of the CDR3: TGTGCCAGCAGTCCTCAGGGGTTCGCCTACGAGCAGTACTTC. It is translated as CASSPQGFAYEQYF.